This is a list of T cell receptor beta chains from one sample in a study of blood T cell repertoires in COVID-19. Here immunoSEQ multiplex PCR was the method, and the copy in TCRdb shows in-frame clones only, minus some. This sample has around 200,000 clones; about 83% occur once, and the top ten carry roughly 8.7%. Sequencing input: peripheral blood. The receptor source for this set is a man aged 35 to 55 with active or convalescent COVID-19. Each CDR3 is given with its conserved first and last residue. A D gene is named only where the DNA matches it firmly. Expanded clones get a size class; other rows say once, few or many, or leave the size out.

-	TRBJ1-6	TRBD1	TRBV10-3	TGTGCCATCAGTGAGTCGATGACCCGGGGACAGGGGTATAATTCACCCCTCCACTTT	CAISESMTRGQGYNSPLHF
-	TRBJ1-3	-	TRBV29-1	TGCAGCGTTGAAGAACCCGGGTCTGGAAACACCATATATTTT	CSVEEPGSGNTIYF
-	TRBJ2-2	-	TRBV24-1	TGTGCCACCAGTGACGGGACAACCGGGGAGCTGTTTTTT	CATSDGTTGELFF
few	TRBJ1-2	TRBD1	TRBV5-6	TGTGCCAGCAGCTTCCGGACAGGGGGCGCCTATGGCTACACCTTC	CASSFRTGGAYGYTF
-	TRBJ2-2	-	TRBV29-1	TGCAGCGTTGATTCGTGGGGCCCTAACACCGGGGAGCTGTTTTTT	CSVDSWGPNTGELFF
few	TRBJ2-3	TRBD1	TRBV5-5	TGTGCCAGCAGCTCGGGACAGGGGGTCACAGATACGCAGTATTTT	CASSSGQGVTDTQYF
few	TRBJ1-2	-	TRBV21-1	TGTGCCAGCAGCAAAAGGGGCAGCTCAATGCATAACTATGGCTACACCTTC	CASSKRGSSMHNYGYTF
-	TRBJ1-3	-	TRBV29-1	TGCAGCGTTGGACTGACTCATAGCTCTGGAAACACCATATATTTT	CSVGLTHSSGNTIYF
few	TRBJ2-7	-	TRBV10-1	TGCGCCACCGCTGGATCCCTAGCGACCGAGCAGTACTTC	CATAGSLATEQYF
-	TRBJ2-5	-	TRBV2	TGTGCCAGTAGCCCAGATACAGGGCGGTTGGAGACCCAGTACTTC	CASSPDTGRLETQYF
-	TRBJ1-1	-	TRBV9	TGTGCCAGCAGCGTGTATGGAGACGGGAACACTGAAGCTTTCTTT	CASSVYGDGNTEAFF
-	TRBJ1-1	-	TRBV6-5	TGTGCCAGCAGAAGGGGAATGAACACTGAAGCTTTCTTT	CASRRGMNTEAFF
few	TRBJ1-2	-	TRBV5-4	TGTGCCAGCAGCACAGGACAGCCCGGCTACACCTTC	CASSTGQPGYTF
-	TRBJ2-3	TRBD2	TRBV3-1/TRBV3-2	TGTGCCAGCAGCCCGCGAGGCCTAGCGGAAAACACAGATACGCAGTATTTT	CASSPRGLAENTDTQYF
-	TRBJ1-4	-	TRBV27	TGTGCCAGCAGAAAAACGGACGGGAGCTACGAAAAACTGTTTTTT	CASRKTDGSYEKLFF
-	TRBJ1-1	-	TRBV5-1	TGCGCCAGCGCTACCGAGAGGAACACTGAAGCTTTCTTT	CASATERNTEAFF
-	TRBJ1-1	-	TRBV2	TGTGCCAGCAGTATCTTAGGGGTTGATGGAGCTTTCTTT	CASSILGVDGAFF
-	TRBJ1-1	-	TRBV25-1	TGTGCCAGCAGTGAGTACGGGGGGAAGAACACTGAAGCTTTCTTT	CASSEYGGKNTEAFF
-	TRBJ2-7	TRBD2	TRBV6-5	TGTGCCAGCCAGTTAAGGCGGGAGGGTTACGAGCAGTACTTC	CASQLRREGYEQYF
few	TRBJ2-7	TRBD1	TRBV4-2	TGTGCCAGCAGCCAAGATTTTACAGGGGGCCGGGAGCAGTACTTC	CASSQDFTGGREQYF
-	TRBJ1-3	-	TRBV10-1	TGCGCCAGCAGTGAGTCGGGGAGCTCTGGAAACACCATATATTTT	CASSESGSSGNTIYF
-	TRBJ2-1	-	TRBV12-5	TGTGCTAGTAGGGGTAGCGGAGGCTACAATGAGCAGTTCTTC	CASRGSGGYNEQFF
-	TRBJ1-2	-	TRBV5-4	TGTGCCAGCAGCTTGGGGGGAGAGAGTGGCTACACCTTC	CASSLGGESGYTF
-	TRBJ1-1	-	TRBV5-1	TGCGCCAGCAGCTTCGGACAGAGGGACACTGAAGCTTTCTTT	CASSFGQRDTEAFF
once	TRBJ1-5	TRBD1	TRBV3-1/TRBV3-2	TGTGCCAGCAGCCACTTTAAGAGAGGGGGCGCGGGTCAGCCCCAGCATTTT	CASSHFKRGGAGQPQHF
once	TRBJ2-2	-	TRBV21-1	TGTGCCAGCAGCCTCGGGCAGGGAAGTAACGGGGAGCTGTTTTTT	CASSLGQGSNGELFF
-	TRBJ2-1	-	TRBV5-1	TGCGCCAGCAGCTTGAGGCCGGGCAATGAGCAGTTCTTC	CASSLRPGNEQFF